The 5 T cell receptor beta chains in this list originate from one sample, sequenced in a study of T-cell reconstitution after alpha-beta-depleted transplantation in children. For TCRbeta, the library was prepared with unique molecular identifiers. TCRdb itself ran the PCR reads through MiXCR, one entry per CDR3 protein. The sample includes about 260,000 distinct CDR3 sequences, roughly 11% of them seen just once. Sequencing used peripheral blood, obtained 180 days after TCRalphabeta/CD19-depleted stem cell transplant. The receptors were sampled from a male patient under 10 years old who had a stem cell transplant for chronic granulomatous disease, so the T cells may come from the graft donor.

This clonotype was detected many times. The J gene is TRBJ2-5, the V gene TRBV24-1, with 7 bases aligning to TRBD1. The CDR3 length is 15 residues. CDR1 and CDR2 (germline): KGHDR, SFDVKD. V shed 1 base and J 4 bases; nucleotides not matched to a gene: 5. CDR3 coding DNA: TGTGCCACCAGTGATTTACAGGGGTTCGGAGAGACCCAGTACTTC. Translation: CATSDLQGFGETQYF.

A remark on this clonotype: One base away lies a much larger clone, so this may be a sequencing read error. This chain connects TRBV20-1 to TRBJ2-5, with TRBD2 as a possible D gene (6 bases). The CDR3 contains 15 residues. The germline CDR1 and CDR2 sequences are DFQATT and SNEGSKA (reference sequence). The DNA of the CDR3 is TGCTGTGCTACCTCCTACCGGGACTCACAAGAGACCCAGTACTTC. Its protein product is CCATSYRDSQETQYF.

The chain joins TRBV4-1 to TRBJ2-2; 7 bases fit TRBD1. Germline V CDR1 and CDR2: MGHRA, YSYEKL. The CDR3 loop spans 16 amino acids. Trimming cost V 1 base and J 11 bases; bases outside gene matches: 13. CDR3 nucleotide sequence: TGCGCCAGCAGCCAAGCCGACGGGACCCCAGGGGGTGAGCTGTTTTTT. Amino acids: CASSQADGTPGGELFF.

This clonotype occurred many times. The chain employs TRBV6-2 or TRBV6-3 and TRBJ2-1; TRBD2 matches at 10 bases. There are 19 residues in the CDR3. V lost 2 bases to trimming and J lost 5 bases; unmatched junction nucleotides: 15. CDR1 MNHEY and CDR2 SVGEGT come from the germline V gene. The CDR3 spells CASSYPSGSVLGVNNEQFF. For the CDR3, the DNA is TGTGCCAGCAGTTACCCTAGCGGGAGTGTACTCGGGGTGAACAATGAGCAGTTCTTC.

This clonotype was picked up many times. The CDR3 sequence: CSASGRLSYNEQFF. The CDR3 DNA sequence: TGCAGTGCTAGCGGGAGGCTTTCCTACAATGAGCAGTTCTTC. The rearrangement uses TRBV20-1 and TRBJ2-1; 7 positions match TRBD2. Germline V gene sequence: CDR1 DFQATT, CDR2 SNEGSKA (reference sequence). CDR3 size: 14 residues. Trimming cost V 3 bases and J 1 base; bases outside gene matches: 3.